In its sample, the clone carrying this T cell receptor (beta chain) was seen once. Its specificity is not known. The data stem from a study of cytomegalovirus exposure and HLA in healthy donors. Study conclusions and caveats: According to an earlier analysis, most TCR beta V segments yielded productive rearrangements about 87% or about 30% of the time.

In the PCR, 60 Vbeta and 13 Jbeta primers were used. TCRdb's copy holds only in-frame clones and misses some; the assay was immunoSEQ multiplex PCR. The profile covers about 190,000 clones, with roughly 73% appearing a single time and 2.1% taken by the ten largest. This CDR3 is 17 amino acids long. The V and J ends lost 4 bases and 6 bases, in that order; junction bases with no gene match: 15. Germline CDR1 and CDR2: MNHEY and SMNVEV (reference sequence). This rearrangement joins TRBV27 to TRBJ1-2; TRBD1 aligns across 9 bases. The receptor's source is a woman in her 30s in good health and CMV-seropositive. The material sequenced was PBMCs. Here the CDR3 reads CASSSRPPQGASNGYTF. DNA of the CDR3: TGTGCCAGCAGTTCAAGGCCCCCACAGGGGGCGTCTAATGGCTACACCTTC.